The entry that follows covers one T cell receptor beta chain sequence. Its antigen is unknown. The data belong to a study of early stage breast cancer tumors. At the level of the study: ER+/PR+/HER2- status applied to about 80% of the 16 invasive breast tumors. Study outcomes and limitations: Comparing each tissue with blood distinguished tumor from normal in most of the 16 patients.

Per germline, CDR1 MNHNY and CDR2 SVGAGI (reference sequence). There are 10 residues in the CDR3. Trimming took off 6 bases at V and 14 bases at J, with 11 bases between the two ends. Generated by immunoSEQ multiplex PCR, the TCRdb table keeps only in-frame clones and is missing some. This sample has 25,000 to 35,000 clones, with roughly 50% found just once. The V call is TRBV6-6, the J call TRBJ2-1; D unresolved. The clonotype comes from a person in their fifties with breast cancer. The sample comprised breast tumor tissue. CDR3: CASSRTEKFF. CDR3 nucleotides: TGTGCCAGCAGCCGAACGGAAAAGTTCTTC.